What follows are 16 T cell receptor beta chains derived from one specimen sequenced in a study of spatial heterogeneity in lung cancer. General study findings and limits: For expanded intratumoral alpha and beta TCRs, counts tracked tumor mutation counts.

Their specific antigens are unknown. One entry per CDR3 protein, called by TCRdb with MiXCR from the 5' RACE reads. The sample holds some 9,900 distinct CDR3 sequences, 12% seen once. Time point of the sample: sample taken at primary tumor resection. The material was lung tumor tissue, obtained at surgery. The receptors come from a male donor with early-stage non-small cell lung cancer.

The table lists this clonotype with a few counts. The chain uses TRBV7-3 and TRBJ2-7, with 8 bases fitting TRBD2. Unmatched junction bases numbered 2, after V lost 1 base and J lost 0 bases. Looked up from germline, CDR1 is SGHTA and CDR2 is FQGTGA. The CDR3 length is 15 residues. CDR3 coding DNA: TGTGCCAGCAGCTTAAGCGGGGGGTTCTCCTACGAGCAGTACTTC. Translated: CASSLSGGFSYEQYF.

This clonotype rates as medium-sized. V usage is TRBV12-3 or TRBV12-4 and J usage is TRBJ2-6, with D uncertain. The CDR3 has 13 amino acids. V lost 7 bases to trimming and J lost 4 bases, with 8 bases between them. DNA for the CDR3: TGTGCCAGCAAGCCCGGCGGGGCCAACGTCCTGACTTTC. Its translation is CASKPGGANVLTF.

This clonotype was seen at least ten times. The rearrangement joins TRBV6-2 or TRBV6-3 to TRBJ2-2, with D possibly TRBD2 on 5 matching bases. CDR1 MNHEY and CDR2 SVGEGT come from the germline V gene. With 4 bases removed from V and 5 bases from J, the gap between germline ends came to 20 bases. CDR3 length: 17 residues. CDR3 DNA: TGTGCCAGCAGTTCCCTTATTTCCGTCATAGCGACCGGGGAGCTGTTTTTT. The encoded protein is CASSSLISVIATGELFF.

This clonotype was picked up a small number of times. The V and J genes are TRBV6-2 or TRBV6-3 and TRBJ2-3; TRBD2 matches 12 bases. From germline, CDR1 is MNHEY and CDR2 SVGEGT. The CDR3 runs 17 residues. The V segment lost 7 bases and the J segment 2 bases; nucleotides outside the gene matches: 10. The CDR3 nucleotides are TGTGCCAGCATCGCGGGACTAGCGGGCGTGTACACAGATACGCAGTATTTT. It yields the protein CASIAGLAGVYTDTQYF.

Relative to its sample, this clonotype is large. The chain combines TRBV18 with TRBJ2-7, with 9 bases that match TRBD1. The germline CDR1 and CDR2 sequences are KGHSH and LQKENI. The V and J ends lost 4 bases and 3 bases, in that order; junction bases with no gene match: 7. CDR3 length equals 15 residues. The CDR3 protein is CASSRPGQGFYEQYF. The CDR3 region has the DNA TGTGCCAGCTCACGACCGGGACAGGGCTTCTACGAGCAGTACTTC.

This clonotype was counted ten times or more. This sequence joins TRBV24-1 and TRBJ2-3; 8 bases line up with TRBD2. Losses at the gene ends were 0 bases for V and 7 bases for J; bases not matched to a gene: 8. This CDR3 is 16 amino acids long. CDR1 is KGHDR, CDR2 SFDVKD, per germline. The chain's CDR3 is CATSDLRSGGTYTQYF. In DNA, the CDR3 is TGTGCCACCAGTGATTTGCGGAGCGGGGGCACCTATACGCAGTATTTT.

The chain uses TRBV5-1 and TRBJ1-6; 7 nucleotides align to TRBD1. Trimming removed 3 bases from V and 4 bases from J; junction bases left unmatched: 1. The CDR3 covers 14 residues. Germline V gene sequence: CDR1 SGHRS, CDR2 YFSETQ. In DNA form, the CDR3 reads TGCGCCAGCAGCTGGGGACAGTATAATTCACCCCTCCACTTT. Residues: CASSWGQYNSPLHF.

This clonotype was seen many times. This chain links TRBV7-2 with TRBJ1-5; D remains ambiguous. Trimming left V 0 bases short and J 6 bases short, with 6 bases between. In germline, CDR1 is SGHTA, CDR2 FQGNSA. This CDR3 is built from 13 residues. CDR3 residues: CASSLAQTQPQHF. DNA for the CDR3: TGTGCCAGCAGCTTAGCCCAAACTCAGCCCCAGCATTTT.

This clonotype was observed many times. In DNA, the CDR3 is TGTGCCAGCTCACCTGACAGTGTTGCGTCGACTGAAGCTTTCTTT. It encodes CASSPDSVASTEAFF. The V call is TRBV18, the J call TRBJ1-1; D is perhaps TRBD1 (5 bases). Trimming left V 3 bases short and J 5 bases short, with 16 bases between. Looked up from germline, CDR1 is KGHSH and CDR2 is LQKENI. This CDR3 comprises 15 residues.

This clonotype has a count of ten or more. The V call is TRBV29-1, the J call TRBJ2-1; 12 nucleotides align to TRBD2. J was trimmed by 0 bases and V by 4 bases; bases with no gene match: 1. From germline, CDR1 is SQVTM and CDR2 ANQGSEA. The CDR3 loop spans 15 amino acids. The CDR3, as DNA: TGCAGCGTTGCGACTAGCGGGAGCTCCTACAATGAGCAGTTCTTC. Amino acids: CSVATSGSSYNEQFF.

Ten or more counts support this clonotype. The genes are TRBV20-1 and TRBJ2-2; the match to TRBD2 covers 8 bases. CDR1 and CDR2 from the germline V gene are DFQATT and SNEGSKA (reference sequence). This CDR3 region has 15 residues. V was clipped by 2 bases and J by 4 bases; unmatched bases: 6. The CDR3 DNA sequence: TGCAGTGCTAGACCCAGCGGGGGAGGCACCGGGGAGCTGTTTTTT. Its translation: CSARPSGGGTGELFF.

By share, this clonotype ranks as medium-sized (0.01 to 0.1%). The rearrangement uses TRBV5-6 and TRBJ2-3, with D perhaps being TRBD1 or TRBD2 (5 bases each). The CDR3 is 16 residues long. The V end lost 0 bases, the J end lost 3 bases, and 14 bases lay between the germline ends. The germline CDR1 and CDR2 sequences are SGHDT and YYEEEE. In DNA, the CDR3 is TGTGCCAGCAGCTTGGTGGGACCCAGGAGGACAGATACGCAGTATTTT. It yields the protein CASSLVGPRRTDTQYF. Combining the CDR3 with reference TRBV5-6 and TRBJ2-3 gives the whole variable domain DAGVTQSPTHLIKTRGQQVTLRCSPKSGHDTVSWYQQALGQGPQFIFQYYEEEERQRGNFPDRFSGHQFPNYSSELNVNALLLGDSALYLCASSLVGPRRTDTQYFGPGTRLTVL.

This clonotype was recorded many times. The chain employs TRBV6-2 or TRBV6-3 and TRBJ2-6; D remains ambiguous. This CDR3 comprises 13 residues. Trimming stripped 5 bases from V and 8 bases from J, with 10 bases between. The germline gives CDR1 MNHEY, CDR2 SVGEGT. CDR3 amino acids: CASSGTGPNVLTF. Here the CDR3 DNA reads TGTGCCAGCAGTGGTACCGGGCCCAACGTCCTGACTTTC.

This clonotype appeared a few times. This chain uses TRBV5-1 with TRBJ1-2, with D uncertain. The CDR3 contains 15 residues. From germline, CDR1 is SGHRS and CDR2 YFSETQ. Trimming took 0 bases from V and 4 from J, leaving 13 bases between them. The CDR3 DNA sequence: TGCGCCAGCAGCTTGGAAGGAGCTGGAGTCTATGGCTACACCTTC. Protein sequence: CASSLEGAGVYGYTF.

This clonotype is classed as medium-sized. The chain uses TRBV7-9 and TRBJ1-6; D gene ambiguous. The CDR3 is 14 amino acids. Trimming pared 1 base from V and 10 bases from J, leaving 11 bases between. Germline-derived CDR1 and CDR2 are SEHNR and FQNEAQ (reference sequence). CDR3 coding DNA: TGTGCCAGCAGCTTAGAAACCCCCGGGTCACCCCTCCACTTT. This sequence encodes CASSLETPGSPLHF.

Ten or more counts support this clonotype. The gene calls are TRBV6-2 or TRBV6-3 and TRBJ1-5, with TRBD1 as a possible D gene (5 bases). Germline V gene lookup returns CDR1 MNHEY and CDR2 SVGEGT. V was trimmed by 2 bases and J by 6 bases, leaving 14 bases between them. The CDR3 is 15 amino acids. The CDR3, as DNA: TGTGCCAGCAGTTACGGATGGGACGTCGGTCAGCCCCAGCATTTT. As protein: CASSYGWDVGQPQHF.